This T cell receptor (beta chain) was recorded in a study of blood T cell repertoires in COVID-19. CDR3 length equals 18 residues. Profiled with immunoSEQ multiplex PCR; TCRdb holds only in-frame clones, not every one. The sample holds roughly 200,000 clones, nearly 90% seen once. The sequenced sample was peripheral blood. The receptor comes from a middle-aged woman who had recovered from COVID-19. This chain links TRBV1 with TRBJ2-7; the tabulated D call, TRBD2, remains unverified against the DNA. TRBV1 is described as a pseudogene. The CDR3 DNA is TGCACCAGCAGCCATGGGACTAGCGGGAGTAGAAGCTCCTACGAGCAGTACTTC. It translates to CTSSHGTSGSRSSYEQYF.